This entry concerns a single T cell receptor beta chain. This specimen comes from a study of T cell responses to AZD1222 COVID-19 vaccine. Measured with immunoSEQ multiplex PCR; TCRdb has only the in-frame clones, and not every one. Of about 140,000 clones listed, around 89% are singletons. Sequenced material: peripheral blood, taken on day 0 of AZD1222 vaccination. The clonotype comes from an adult in good health.

CDR3 loop: CASSSSGGLSSGANVLTF. As DNA, the CDR3 is TGTGCCAGCTCCTCTAGCGGGGGGCTATCTTCTGGGGCCAACGTCCTGACTTTC. This chain uses TRBV2 with TRBJ2-6; 11 bases agree with TRBD2. Losses at the gene ends were 8 bases for V and 1 base for J; bases not matched to a gene: 10. Germline CDR1 reads SNHLY; CDR2 reads FYNNEI. The CDR3 is 18 amino acids. The variable domain in full, completed from reference TRBV2 and TRBJ2-6, reads EPEVTQTPSHQVTQMGQEVILRCVPISNHLYFYWYRQILGQKVEFLVSFYNNEISEKSEIFDDQFSVERPDGSNFTLKIRSTKLEDSAMYFCASSSSGGLSSGANVLTFGAGSRLTVL.